These T cell receptor beta chains were read from a single sample in a study of liver allograft versus peripheral blood T cells. MiXCR, run by TCRdb on the reads, gives a single entry per CDR3 protein. The sample includes approximately 13,000 distinct CDR3 sequences, about 20% of them seen just once. The receptors here all came from a human patient who had a liver transplant. Some T cells may arise from the graft donor. Each CDR3 is given with its conserved first and last residue. Each record gives: clone size, J gene, D gene, V gene, CDR3 DNA, CDR3 protein. D genes are given only for firm matches. Clone size is given for some rows only: seen once, a few or many times, or a class if the clone is expanded.

clone_size: -
j_call: TRBJ1-1
d_call: -
v_call: TRBV20-1
cdr3_nt: TGCAGTGCTAGAGAGGGACACGTGAACACTGAAGCTTTCTTT
cdr3_aa: CSAREGHVNTEAFF

clone_size: -
j_call: TRBJ1-1
d_call: -
v_call: TRBV20-1
cdr3_nt: TGCAGTGCTAGAGTAGCAGGGGAGACTGAAGCTTTCTTT
cdr3_aa: CSARVAGETEAFF

clone_size: -
j_call: TRBJ2-5
d_call: -
v_call: TRBV18
cdr3_nt: TGTGCCAGCTCACCACCGGGACGGGATAGGCAGACCCAGTACTTC
cdr3_aa: CASSPPGRDRQTQYF

clone_size: -
j_call: TRBJ1-2
d_call: -
v_call: TRBV11-2
cdr3_nt: TGTGCCAGCAGCCGGGCGATTGGGAAGGGTGGCTACACCTTC
cdr3_aa: CASSRAIGKGGYTF

clone_size: medium-sized
j_call: TRBJ1-1
d_call: TRBD1
v_call: TRBV6-6
cdr3_nt: TGTGCCAGCAAGGTCGGACAGGGGGCGGAAACTGAAGCTTTCTTT
cdr3_aa: CASKVGQGAETEAFF

clone_size: many
j_call: TRBJ2-2
d_call: -
v_call: TRBV18
cdr3_nt: TGTGCCAGCTCACTCATGAACACCGGGGAGCTGTTTTTT
cdr3_aa: CASSLMNTGELFF

clone_size: -
j_call: TRBJ1-1
d_call: -
v_call: TRBV11-2
cdr3_nt: TGTGCCAGCAGCTTAGCTCCCAGGGCGAACACTGAAGCTTTCTTT
cdr3_aa: CASSLAPRANTEAFF

clone_size: once
j_call: TRBJ1-5
d_call: -
v_call: TRBV6-2/TRBV6-3
cdr3_nt: TGTGCCAGCAGTCCGGACGGAATCAATCAGCCCCAGCATTTT
cdr3_aa: CASSPDGINQPQHF

clone_size: few
j_call: TRBJ1-1
d_call: -
v_call: TRBV6-5
cdr3_nt: TGTGCCAGCATGCGGGGGCAGGACACTGAAGCTTTCTTT
cdr3_aa: CASMRGQDTEAFF

clone_size: many
j_call: TRBJ1-4
d_call: TRBD1
v_call: TRBV10-3
cdr3_nt: TGTGCCATCAGTGACCTCTATGGGACAGGGAAAGGTGATGAAAAACTGTTTTTT
cdr3_aa: CAISDLYGTGKGDEKLFF

clone_size: -
j_call: TRBJ1-2
d_call: TRBD1
v_call: TRBV6-5
cdr3_nt: TGTGCCAGCAGGCCCGACAGGGAGGACTATGGCTACACCTTC
cdr3_aa: CASRPDREDYGYTF

clone_size: medium-sized
j_call: TRBJ1-2
d_call: -
v_call: TRBV6-1
cdr3_nt: TGTGCCAGCAGTGAATCCCACACCGTGGACTATGGCTACACCTTC
cdr3_aa: CASSESHTVDYGYTF

clone_size: many
j_call: TRBJ1-1
d_call: -
v_call: TRBV18
cdr3_nt: TGTGCCAGCTCCCACGACAGCCCGGTCCCCGGTTTGAACACTGAAGCTTTCTTT
cdr3_aa: CASSHDSPVPGLNTEAFF

clone_size: many
j_call: TRBJ1-2
d_call: -
v_call: TRBV7-9
cdr3_nt: TGTGCCAGCAGCTCCCAGGGCCCTTCTGGCTACACCTTC
cdr3_aa: CASSSQGPSGYTF

clone_size: many
j_call: TRBJ1-1
d_call: -
v_call: TRBV19
cdr3_nt: TGTGCCAGTAATCCCCTCAGTGGGAGGAACACTGAAGCTTTCTTT
cdr3_aa: CASNPLSGRNTEAFF

clone_size: -
j_call: TRBJ1-2
d_call: -
v_call: TRBV6-5
cdr3_nt: TGTGCCACCAAACCTACAACAGGGCCCTATTCTAGCTACACCTTC
cdr3_aa: CATKPTTGPYSSYTF

clone_size: medium-sized
j_call: TRBJ1-2
d_call: -
v_call: TRBV7-2
cdr3_nt: TGTGCCAGCAGCTTCCAGGGCTATGGCTACACCTTC
cdr3_aa: CASSFQGYGYTF

clone_size: -
j_call: TRBJ1-4
d_call: -
v_call: TRBV12-3/TRBV12-4
cdr3_nt: TGTGCCGGCAGTGAGAGGGACACCTATGAAAAACTGTTTTTT
cdr3_aa: CAGSERDTYEKLFF

clone_size: many
j_call: TRBJ1-2
d_call: -
v_call: TRBV10-3
cdr3_nt: TGTGCCATCAGTGTGACTGGACAGAACTATGGCTACACCTTC
cdr3_aa: CAISVTGQNYGYTF

clone_size: few
j_call: TRBJ2-6
d_call: -
v_call: TRBV6-1
cdr3_nt: TGTGCCAGCAGTGAACCCGGGACTGGGGCCAACGTCCTGACTTTC
cdr3_aa: CASSEPGTGANVLTF

clone_size: -
j_call: TRBJ2-7
d_call: -
v_call: TRBV28
cdr3_nt: TGTGCCAGCAGTTTAGGACAGCCGGCGAAGGGAGAGCAGTACTTC
cdr3_aa: CASSLGQPAKGEQYF

clone_size: -
j_call: TRBJ1-5
d_call: TRBD1
v_call: TRBV20-1
cdr3_nt: TGCAGTGGGCAAAGGGGGCATAGCAATCAGCCCCAGCATTTT
cdr3_aa: CSGQRGHSNQPQHF

clone_size: -
j_call: TRBJ2-7
d_call: TRBD2
v_call: TRBV18
cdr3_nt: TGTGCCAGCTCCCCCCCGGGAGGGCATCAGTACTTC
cdr3_aa: CASSPPGGHQYF

clone_size: few
j_call: TRBJ1-3
d_call: -
v_call: TRBV6-1
cdr3_nt: TGTGCCAGCAGTTCCGGGGGAAACACCATATATTTT
cdr3_aa: CASSSGGNTIYF

clone_size: -
j_call: TRBJ1-6
d_call: TRBD1
v_call: TRBV15
cdr3_nt: TGTGCCACCAGCGAGCGGGGGACAGGGGAGAATTCACCCCTCCACTTT
cdr3_aa: CATSERGTGENSPLHF

clone_size: medium-sized
j_call: TRBJ1-6
d_call: -
v_call: TRBV15
cdr3_nt: TGTGCCACCAGCAGAGATAGGGCGATTAATAATTCACCCCTCCACTTT
cdr3_aa: CATSRDRAINNSPLHF

clone_size: few
j_call: TRBJ2-2
d_call: -
v_call: TRBV5-4
cdr3_nt: TGTGCCAGCAGCTTGATGAGTAACACCGGGGAGCTGTTTTTT
cdr3_aa: CASSLMSNTGELFF

clone_size: many
j_call: TRBJ1-3
d_call: TRBD1
v_call: TRBV6-6
cdr3_nt: TGTGCCAGCAGTGACCTCGGGACAGGGAGTGGAAACACCATATATTTT
cdr3_aa: CASSDLGTGSGNTIYF

clone_size: -
j_call: TRBJ2-7
d_call: TRBD2
v_call: TRBV7-2
cdr3_nt: TGTGCCAGCAGCTTCCAGCGGGGGGGCTCCTACGAGCAGTACTTC
cdr3_aa: CASSFQRGGSYEQYF

clone_size: -
j_call: TRBJ1-3
d_call: -
v_call: TRBV12-3/TRBV12-4
cdr3_nt: TGTGCCAGCAGTTACGCGGGGAAACTTGGAAACACCATATATTTT
cdr3_aa: CASSYAGKLGNTIYF

clone_size: -
j_call: TRBJ1-5
d_call: -
v_call: TRBV20-1
cdr3_nt: TGCAGTGCTAGGTCCGGGACCGAAGGCAATCAGCCCCAGCATTTT
cdr3_aa: CSARSGTEGNQPQHF

clone_size: -
j_call: TRBJ1-6
d_call: -
v_call: TRBV6-5
cdr3_nt: TGTGCCAGCAGTCCAACCCCTGGGAGACCCCTCCACTTT
cdr3_aa: CASSPTPGRPLHF

clone_size: medium-sized
j_call: TRBJ1-2
d_call: -
v_call: TRBV6-1
cdr3_nt: TGTGCCAGCAGTGAAATGTGGTCCAACTATGGCTACACCTTC
cdr3_aa: CASSEMWSNYGYTF

clone_size: -
j_call: TRBJ2-3
d_call: -
v_call: TRBV5-5
cdr3_nt: TGTGCCAGCAGCTCTGATTATTCTCATAGCACAGATACGCAGTATTTT
cdr3_aa: CASSSDYSHSTDTQYF

clone_size: few
j_call: TRBJ1-6
d_call: -
v_call: TRBV12-3/TRBV12-4
cdr3_nt: TGTGCCAGCAGTTTACAATCTGGCTCACCCCTCCACTTT
cdr3_aa: CASSLQSGSPLHF

clone_size: -
j_call: TRBJ2-1
d_call: -
v_call: TRBV11-1
cdr3_nt: TGTGCCAGCAGCCCACTCAACAATGAGCAGTTCTTC
cdr3_aa: CASSPLNNEQFF

clone_size: -
j_call: TRBJ1-1
d_call: -
v_call: TRBV30
cdr3_nt: TGTGCCTGGAGGCATAACACTGAAGCTTTCTTT
cdr3_aa: CAWRHNTEAFF

clone_size: many
j_call: TRBJ1-1
d_call: TRBD1
v_call: TRBV10-3
cdr3_nt: TGTGCCATCTCTGGACAGGGAAACACTGAAGCTTTCTTT
cdr3_aa: CAISGQGNTEAFF

clone_size: medium-sized
j_call: TRBJ2-5
d_call: -
v_call: TRBV29-1
cdr3_nt: TGCAGCGTTGAGTTGGGGTGGGGGGAGACCCAGTACTTC
cdr3_aa: CSVELGWGETQYF

clone_size: many
j_call: TRBJ2-7
d_call: -
v_call: TRBV15
cdr3_nt: TGTGCCACCAGCAGAGGGGAGGGACAGGATTCCTACGAGCAGTACTTC
cdr3_aa: CATSRGEGQDSYEQYF

clone_size: few
j_call: TRBJ2-1
d_call: TRBD1
v_call: TRBV19
cdr3_nt: TGTGCCAGTAGATCCCAGGTGGGGACAGGCAACTACAATGAGCAGTTCTTC
cdr3_aa: CASRSQVGTGNYNEQFF

clone_size: medium-sized
j_call: TRBJ1-6
d_call: TRBD1
v_call: TRBV7-2
cdr3_nt: TGTGCCAGCAGCTTAGAACAGGGGGCGAGAGGTTCACCCCTCCACTTT
cdr3_aa: CASSLEQGARGSPLHF

clone_size: many
j_call: TRBJ1-1
d_call: TRBD1
v_call: TRBV19
cdr3_nt: TGTGCCAGTAGTATAGTGGGTCGGACAGGGGAAGTTGAAGCTTTCTTT
cdr3_aa: CASSIVGRTGEVEAFF

clone_size: many
j_call: TRBJ1-6
d_call: -
v_call: TRBV6-5
cdr3_nt: TGTGCCAGCAGTCCTTCGCAGGGGCGAGTTTCACCCCTCCACTTT
cdr3_aa: CASSPSQGRVSPLHF

clone_size: medium-sized
j_call: TRBJ1-2
d_call: -
v_call: TRBV6-1
cdr3_nt: TGTGCCGTGGGGAACAGGCGGAACTATGGCTACACCTTC
cdr3_aa: CAVGNRRNYGYTF

clone_size: -
j_call: TRBJ1-5
d_call: TRBD1
v_call: TRBV6-6
cdr3_nt: TGTGCCAGCAGGAACAGGGGTGTAGGGGAGGGACCCCAGCATTTT
cdr3_aa: CASRNRGVGEGPQHF

clone_size: medium-sized
j_call: TRBJ1-2
d_call: -
v_call: TRBV18
cdr3_nt: TGTGCCAGCTCACCAGAAGAAAACTATGGCTACACCTTC
cdr3_aa: CASSPEENYGYTF

clone_size: -
j_call: TRBJ1-1
d_call: TRBD1
v_call: TRBV12-3/TRBV12-4
cdr3_nt: TGTGCCGGGGGGGGGACAGGGAGAACTGAAGCTTTCTTT
cdr3_aa: CAGGGTGRTEAFF

clone_size: many
j_call: TRBJ1-1
d_call: TRBD1
v_call: TRBV19
cdr3_nt: TGTGCCAGTAGCCCCTATCCGGGACAGGGGAACACTGAAGCTTTCTTT
cdr3_aa: CASSPYPGQGNTEAFF

clone_size: medium-sized
j_call: TRBJ1-2
d_call: -
v_call: TRBV15
cdr3_nt: TGTGCCACCAGCAGAGACCCTACAGGATATGGCTACACCTTC
cdr3_aa: CATSRDPTGYGYTF

clone_size: medium-sized
j_call: TRBJ1-1
d_call: -
v_call: TRBV7-9
cdr3_nt: TGTGCCAGCACCCCCCCGGCCGTCGCCTCGACTGAAGCTTTCTTT
cdr3_aa: CASTPPAVASTEAFF

clone_size: -
j_call: TRBJ1-1
d_call: -
v_call: TRBV5-4
cdr3_nt: TGTGCCAGCAGCTTGGGGGGGTTTTTGAACACTGAAGCTTTCTTT
cdr3_aa: CASSLGGFLNTEAFF

clone_size: few
j_call: TRBJ1-2
d_call: -
v_call: TRBV18
cdr3_nt: TGTGCCAGCTCAATCGGGGGGAACTATGGCTACACCTTC
cdr3_aa: CASSIGGNYGYTF

clone_size: medium-sized
j_call: TRBJ1-2
d_call: -
v_call: TRBV10-3
cdr3_nt: TGTGCCATCAGTGAATGGTCGAATGGCTACACCTTC
cdr3_aa: CAISEWSNGYTF

clone_size: -
j_call: TRBJ2-3
d_call: TRBD2
v_call: TRBV20-1
cdr3_nt: TGCAGTGTTCTAGCGGCAGGCCGGGAGGATACGCAGTATTTT
cdr3_aa: CSVLAAGREDTQYF

clone_size: -
j_call: TRBJ1-2
d_call: TRBD1
v_call: TRBV28
cdr3_nt: TGTGCCAGCACTGCGACAGGGACATATTACTTTGGCTACACCTTC
cdr3_aa: CASTATGTYYFGYTF

clone_size: -
j_call: TRBJ1-2
d_call: TRBD1
v_call: TRBV12-3/TRBV12-4
cdr3_nt: TGTGCCAGCAGTCCCCCCGACAGGGGGCGCGGCTACACCTTC
cdr3_aa: CASSPPDRGRGYTF